These 28 T cell receptor beta chains originate from one sample sequenced in a study of blood T cell repertoires in COVID-19. Profiling relied on immunoSEQ multiplex PCR, and the TCRdb table lists in-frame clones only, not all of them. The repertoire holds 300,000 or so clones, around nine tenths seen once, with 1% to 1.5% in the top ten. The specimen sequenced was peripheral blood. Receptor source: a man between 65 and 85 years old with acute or convalescent COVID-19.

This chain uses TRBV5-1 with TRBJ2-5; D uncertain. The V and J ends lost 3 bases and 1 base respectively, with 10 bases between them. The CDR3 has 14 amino acids. Germline loops: CDR1 SGHRS, CDR2 YFSETQ. The CDR3 sequence is CASSWSTSQETQYF. The CDR3 DNA reads as TGCGCCAGCAGCTGGAGCACCTCCCAAGAGACCCAGTACTTC.

The V and J genes are TRBV10-3 and TRBJ1-2; 8 bases fit TRBD1. CDR1 is ENHRY, CDR2 SYGVKD, per germline. The V gene end was trimmed by 9 bases and the J gene end by 5 bases; junction bases not matched to a gene: 8. CDR3 length: 13 residues. In nucleotides, the CDR3 is TGTGCCATTGCAGGGGGCGCGGGTTATGGCTACACCTTC. It is translated as CAIAGGAGYGYTF.

This sequence joins TRBV10-3 and TRBJ2-1; 13 nucleotides line up with TRBD2. Per germline, CDR1 ENHRY and CDR2 SYGVKD. The V segment lost 10 bases and the J segment 4 bases; nucleotides outside the gene matches: 1. The CDR3 is made up of 13 amino acids. DNA for the CDR3: TGTGCCACGACTAGCGGGGGGTACAATGAGCAGTTCTTC. Translation gives CATTSGGYNEQFF.

The V call is TRBV30, the J call TRBJ2-4; 13 nucleotides agree with TRBD2. The germline V gene has CDR1 GTSNPN and CDR2 SVGIG (reference sequence). Trimming took 4 bases from V and 8 from J; bases not matched to a gene: 14. There are 17 residues in the CDR3. The CDR3 nucleotides are TGTGCCTGGACCCCACAGCCGGGACTAGCGGGATTACACATTCAGTACTTC. This codes for CAWTPQPGLAGLHIQYF.

This chain uses TRBV7-2 with TRBJ2-5; TRBD2 matches 9 bases. V dropped 2 bases and J dropped 1; count of bases not matched to a gene: 5. Looked up from germline, CDR1 is SGHTA and CDR2 is FQGNSA. The CDR3 contains 16 residues. In nucleotides, the CDR3 is TGTGCCAGCAGCTTAAGTAGCGGGAGATCCCAAGAGACCCAGTACTTC. Protein sequence: CASSLSSGRSQETQYF.

The genes are TRBV6-2 or TRBV6-3 and TRBJ2-1; maybe TRBD1 (6 bases). This CDR3 has 15 residues. Between the trimmed V and J ends, which lost 2 bases and 3 bases, there was a span of 11 bases. The germline V gene encodes CDR1 MNHEY and CDR2 SVGEGT. The CDR3 loop is CASSYQRTDYNEQFF. CDR3 DNA sequence: TGTGCCAGCAGTTACCAAAGGACAGACTACAATGAGCAGTTCTTC.

This chain uses TRBV3-1 (or the pseudogene TRBV3-2) with TRBJ2-3; 10 nucleotides line up with TRBD2. This CDR3 is built from 16 residues. V dropped 1 base and J dropped 5; count of bases not matched to a gene: 6. Germline assignment: CDR1 LGHDT and CDR2 YNNKEL (reference sequence). DNA for the CDR3: TGTGCCAGCAGCCAAGTTCTAGCGGGAGCGGAAGATACGCAGTATTTT. Its translation is CASSQVLAGAEDTQYF.

The rearrangement uses TRBV2 and TRBJ2-1, with TRBD2 identical over 13 bases. J gave up 4 bases and V 6 bases, and 3 bases lay outside the gene matches. The CDR3 contains 15 residues. The V gene's germline CDR1 is SNHLY and CDR2 FYNNEI. CDR3 region: CASRRLAGGYNEQFF. The CDR3 bases are TGTGCCAGCAGGAGACTAGCGGGAGGTTACAATGAGCAGTTCTTC. The variable domain in full, completed from reference TRBV2 and TRBJ2-1, reads EPEVTQTPSHQVTQMGQEVILRCVPISNHLYFYWYRQILGQKVEFLVSFYNNEISEKSEIFDDQFSVERPDGSNFTLKIRSTKLEDSAMYFCASRRLAGGYNEQFFGPGTRLTVL.

This clone has just a few counts. The chain joins TRBV29-1 to TRBJ1-1; D is perhaps TRBD1 (6 bases). The CDR3 is made up of 15 amino acids. V gave up 7 bases and J gave up 4 bases, with 22 bases separating them. Germline loops: CDR1 SQVTM, CDR2 ANQGSEA. Here the CDR3 reads CSASTGTTDFTEAFF. CDR3 DNA: TGCAGCGCGAGCACAGGGACCACCGACTTCACTGAAGCTTTCTTT.

The chain has TRBV11-3 and TRBJ2-1; 9 bases align to TRBD2. The germline V gene has CDR1 SGHNT and CDR2 YENEEA. V dropped 5 bases and J dropped 12; count of bases not matched to a gene: 8. The CDR3 length is 13 residues. CDR3 sequence reads: CASSLGLAMRQFF. The CDR3 DNA reads as TGTGCCAGCAGCCTGGGACTAGCAATGCGGCAGTTCTTC.

The V gene is TRBV10-2, the J gene TRBJ2-7, with 9 bases lining up with TRBD2. Unmatched junction bases numbered 7, after V lost 10 bases and J lost 0 bases. CDR3 length: 14 amino acids. Germline CDR1 WSHSY, CDR2 SAAADI. CDR3 nucleotide sequence: TGCGCCACCCGGACTAGCGCATTCTCCTACGAGCAGTACTTC. Protein sequence: CATRTSAFSYEQYF.

The chain carries TRBV29-1 and TRBJ1-2; D ambiguous. Germline lookup yields CDR1 SQVTM and CDR2 ANQGSEA. Between the trimmed V and J ends, which lost 2 bases and 8 bases, there was a span of 6 bases. The CDR3 sequence is 10 residues long. CDR3 in DNA: TGCAGCGTTGAATCTGAGGGCTACACCTTC. Protein product: CSVESEGYTF. The full variable domain, its missing parts supplied by reference TRBV29-1 and TRBJ1-2, is SAVISQKPSRDICQRGTSLTIQCQVDSQVTMMFWYRQQPGQSLTLIATANQGSEATYESGFVIDKFPISRPNLTFSTLTVSNMSPEDSSIYLCSVESEGYTFGSGTRLTVV.

V is TRBV10-3 and J is TRBJ2-3; 8 positions agree with TRBD1. The CDR3 consists of 13 residues. Per the germline V gene, CDR1 is ENHRY and CDR2 is SYGVKD. The chain's CDR3 is CATDRGGEDTQYF. Written as DNA, the CDR3 is TGTGCGACCGACAGGGGAGGAGAAGATACGCAGTATTTT.

The sample holds one count of this clone. V and J are TRBV11-2 and TRBJ2-2, with D possibly TRBD2 on 6 matching bases. With 5 bases removed from V and 7 bases from J, the gap between germline ends came to 17 bases. From germline, CDR1 is SGHAT and CDR2 FQNNGV. The length of the CDR3 is 15 residues. The CDR3 DNA follows: TGTGCCAGCAGCCACCAGCGGAGGGTTGGCGGGGAGCTGTTTTTT. It is translated as CASSHQRRVGGELFF.

The V and J genes are TRBV28 and TRBJ1-3, with D uncertain. V lost 8 bases and J lost 4, with 6 bases in between. The germline gives CDR1 MDHEN, CDR2 SYDVKM. The CDR3 covers 11 residues. CDR3 amino acids: CASWAGNTIYF. In DNA form, the CDR3 reads TGTGCCAGCTGGGCCGGAAACACCATATATTTT.

The chain joins TRBV5-6 to TRBJ1-4, with 9 bases fitting TRBD1. Germline-derived CDR1 and CDR2 are SGHDT and YYEEEE. V lost 2 bases to trimming and J lost 6 bases; unmatched junction nucleotides: 5. The CDR3 extends over 15 amino acids. The CDR3 protein is CASSLGDRGDEKLFF. For the CDR3, the DNA is TGTGCCAGCAGCTTAGGTGACAGGGGGGATGAAAAACTGTTTTTT.

This clone has more than one count but fewer than ten. This chain uses TRBV4-1 with TRBJ2-2; 9 nucleotides agree with TRBD2. There are 15 residues in the CDR3. After removal of 2 bases from V and 7 bases from J, the junction contained 5 bases not matched to a gene. CDR1 is MGHRA, CDR2 YSYEKL, per germline. The CDR3 nucleotides are TGCGCCAGCAGCCAAATAGCGGGAGCGGTCGGGGAGCTGTTTTTT. This encodes CASSQIAGAVGELFF.

The rearrangement uses TRBV11-3 and TRBJ1-4; 8 nucleotides agree with TRBD1. This CDR3 is 19 amino acids long. In germline, CDR1 is SGHNT, CDR2 YENEEA. The V gene end was trimmed by 0 bases and the J gene end by 4 bases; junction bases not matched to a gene: 13. CDR3 amino acids: CASSLETFGQGASNEKLFF. The CDR3 bases are TGTGCCAGCAGCTTAGAAACTTTCGGGCAGGGGGCTAGTAATGAAAAACTGTTTTTT.

This chain links TRBV6-6 with TRBJ1-4; TRBD1 aligns across 7 bases. With 5 bases clipped from V and 5 bases from J, the junction kept 11 bases outside the gene matches. CDR3 size: 16 residues. Germline CDR1 is MNHNY and CDR2 is SVGAGI (reference sequence). The DNA for the CDR3 is TGTGCCAGCAGTACCGACAGGGCCGGCATGAATGAAAAACTGTTTTTT. This gives the protein CASSTDRAGMNEKLFF.

The V gene is TRBV5-1, the J gene TRBJ2-5; weak D call: TRBD2 (5 bases). The CDR3 is 14 residues long. V lost 4 bases and J lost 3, with 13 bases in between. CDR1 and CDR2 (germline): SGHRS, YFSETQ. DNA for the CDR3: TGCGCCAGCAGCATAAATGGACTTGAAGAGACCCAGTACTTC. Translating gives CASSINGLEETQYF.

This clone occurred a few times. CDR3 DNA sequence: TGCGCCAGCAGTGAGTCTCGGAGGAACACTGAAGCTTTCTTT. Residues: CASSESRRNTEAFF. The chain uses TRBV10-2 and TRBJ1-1; D remains unclear. The CDR3 length is 14 residues. Deletions cut 0 bases from V and 1 base from J, with 6 bases between. Germline V gene sequence: CDR1 WSHSY, CDR2 SAAADI.

The V and J genes are TRBV6-1 and TRBJ1-6; maybe TRBD1 (5 bases). Looked up from germline, CDR1 is MNHNS and CDR2 is SASEGT. V lost 4 bases and J lost 4, with 17 bases in between. The CDR3 sequence is 17 residues long. The CDR3 here is CASSGDRGPFYNSPLHF. CDR3 sequence (DNA): TGTGCCAGCAGTGGCGATAGGGGTCCCTTTTATAATTCACCCCTCCACTTT.

This clone was recorded only once. This chain connects TRBV27 to TRBJ2-2; TRBD2 agrees at 12 bases. The CDR3 length is 15 residues. The V and J ends lost 7 bases and 6 bases, in that order; junction bases with no gene match: 6. Germline V gives CDR1 MNHEY, CDR2 SMNVEV (reference sequence). This chain's CDR3 is CASTSSGRASGELFF. As DNA, the CDR3 is TGTGCCAGCACCTCTAGCGGGAGGGCCTCCGGGGAGCTGTTTTTT.

This sequence joins TRBV6-5 and TRBJ2-1; 7 positions match TRBD2. CDR3 size: 15 residues. Germline CDR1 MNHEY, CDR2 SVGAGI. V lost 7 bases, J lost 7 bases, and 13 bases stayed unmatched. CDR3 nucleotides: TGTGCCAGCACCCCTCGAGGGAGGGGTGAAAATGAGCAGTTCTTC. Translation: CASTPRGRGENEQFF.

V and J are TRBV7-9 and TRBJ1-6; TRBD1 aligns across 10 bases. The CDR3 consists of 19 residues. The V and J ends lost 0 bases and 3 bases, in that order; junction bases with no gene match: 8. Germline assignment: CDR1 SEHNR and CDR2 FQNEAQ (reference sequence). The CDR3 sequence is CASSLATGTGVFYNSPLHF. Written as DNA, the CDR3 is TGTGCCAGCAGCTTAGCTACCGGGACAGGGGTTTTCTATAATTCACCCCTCCACTTT.

V gene TRBV4-2 combines with J gene TRBJ1-2; D gene unclear. CDR3 size: 14 residues. CDR1 and CDR2 (germline): LGHNA, YNFKEQ. Trimming cost V 1 base and J 8 bases, with 14 bases left between them. CDR3 in amino acids: CASSQGSGRGGYTF. As DNA, the CDR3 is TGTGCCAGCAGCCAAGGTAGTGGCAGAGGAGGCTACACCTTC.

The chain carries TRBV3-1 (or the pseudogene TRBV3-2) and TRBJ2-4; 7 bases fit TRBD1. CDR3 length: 17 residues. Germline CDR1 is LGHDT and CDR2 is YNNKEL (reference sequence). The J segment lost 1 base and the V segment lost 2 bases, leaving 8 bases of the junction unmatched. The CDR3 loop is CASSQSNQGEAKNIQYF. As DNA, the CDR3 is TGTGCCAGCAGCCAATCGAACCAGGGGGAGGCCAAAAACATTCAGTACTTC.

The gene calls are TRBV11-3 and TRBJ2-1; 9 nucleotides align to TRBD1. V was pared by 5 bases and J by 6 bases, with 8 bases of the junction left unmatched. Germline-derived CDR1 and CDR2 are SGHNT and YENEEA. CDR3 length: 15 residues. CDR3 DNA: TGTGCCAGCAGCCCCGGGACAGGGAGGGTCAATGAGCAGTTCTTC. Protein sequence: CASSPGTGRVNEQFF.